Shown below are 18 T cell receptor beta chains from a single sample sequenced in a study of Ad26.COV2.S vaccination and SARS-CoV-2 variants. The assay was immunoSEQ multiplex PCR, and TCRdb's table has in-frame clones only and misses some. The data show hundreds of thousands of clones, roughly 87% seen once. Treatment meaning: roughly 18 received Ad26.COV2.S at low or high dose, single or two shots; roughly 5 received placebo; per-sample allocation not given. Day 63 after the first injection of vaccine or placebo was the sampling time. Sequenced here: peripheral blood, sampled in a trial of Ad26.COV2.S vaccine versus placebo. These receptor sequences come from a person aged 18 to 59 who received the Ad26.COV2.S COVID-19 vaccine or a placebo.

This clone was recorded a few times. The rearrangement joins TRBV2 to TRBJ1-1; maybe TRBD1 (5 bases). The CDR3 loop spans 14 amino acids. CDR1 and CDR2 from the germline V gene are SNHLY and FYNNEI. The germline V and J ends were trimmed by 3 bases and 4 bases, with 12 bases remaining between them. In DNA form, the CDR3 reads TGTGCCAGCAGTGATAGGGGTTCGAGCACTGAAGCTTTCTTT. It encodes CASSDRGSSTEAFF.

The V call is TRBV27, the J call TRBJ2-7; D is perhaps TRBD1 (5 bases). The CDR3 length is 13 residues. Germline CDR1 and CDR2: MNHEY and SMNVEV (reference sequence). Trimming removed 3 bases at V and 2 bases at J, with 8 bases between. The CDR3 protein is CASSFGRAYEQYF. The CDR3 DNA reads TGTGCCAGCAGTTTCGGCAGGGCCTACGAGCAGTACTTC.

J is TRBJ2-1 and V is TRBV7-3; 7 bases match TRBD2. Germline V gives CDR1 SGHTA, CDR2 FQGTGA. After removal of 4 bases from V and 7 bases from J, the junction contained 4 bases not matched to a gene. The CDR3 contains 13 residues. The CDR3 DNA is TGTGCCAGCAGCTCCACCGGGAGGAATGAGCAGTTCTTC. Translation gives CASSSTGRNEQFF.

This chain uses TRBV19 with TRBJ2-3, with 7 bases that match TRBD1. CDR1 LNHDA and CDR2 SQIVND come from the germline V gene (reference sequence). The length of the CDR3 is 16 residues. The ends lost 4 bases at V and 1 base at J; junction bases unmatched: 8. The CDR3 spells CASSSLITGGTDTQYF. CDR3 nucleotides: TGTGCCAGTAGTAGCCTGATCACAGGGGGCACAGATACGCAGTATTTT.

This chain joins TRBV5-4 and TRBJ2-1, with TRBD2 as a possible D gene (6 bases). The CDR3 is made up of 13 amino acids. The germline gives CDR1 SGHNT, CDR2 YYREEE (reference sequence). CDR3 coding DNA: TGTGCAAGGGCGGAGGGGCCCAACAATGAGCAGTTCTTC. Translating it yields CARAEGPNNEQFF.

This clone was counted a single time. V and J are TRBV27 and TRBJ2-2; D unclear. CDR3 size: 13 residues. V lost 6 bases and J 0 bases, leaving 5 bases between the germline ends. Germline V gene data show CDR1 as MNHEY and CDR2 as SMNVEV (reference sequence). CDR3 DNA: TGTGCCAGCAGACCTTCGAACACCGGGGAGCTGTTTTTT. Amino acids: CASRPSNTGELFF.

Concerning this clone itself: The sample carries other DNA sequences with the same CDR3. The CDR3 DNA reads as TGTGCCAGCGGTAGACAGGGGCCTAACTATGGCTACACCTTC. Translated, it gives CASGRQGPNYGYTF. J is TRBJ1-2 and V is TRBV6-5; 8 bases line up with TRBD1. With V trimmed by 8 bases and J by 0 bases, 5 bases remained unmatched. Germline V gene sequence: CDR1 MNHEY, CDR2 SVGAGI. The CDR3 has 14 amino acids.

The chain joins TRBV25-1 to TRBJ1-2; tentative D call: TRBD1 (5 bases). CDR3 size: 15 residues. V was cut by 1 base and J by 8 bases, with 17 bases left in between. CDR1 is MGHDK and CDR2 is SYGVNS in the germline V gene. The CDR3 spells CASSESHRPLGGYTF. CDR3 sequence (DNA): TGTGCCAGCAGTGAATCCCACAGGCCCCTAGGAGGCTACACCTTC.

The chain is built from TRBV2 and TRBJ1-2, with 9 bases lining up with TRBD1. This CDR3 region has 15 residues. Germline V gene data show CDR1 as SNHLY and CDR2 as FYNNEI. V trimming: 3 bases; J trimming: 2 bases; junction bases outside the gene matches: 4. This chain's CDR3 is CASSEGTGLNYGYTF. The CDR3 DNA is TGTGCCAGCAGTGAGGGGACAGGGTTGAACTATGGCTACACCTTC.

This chain connects TRBV7-3 to TRBJ2-1; possibly TRBD1 for D (5 bases). The germline V gene has CDR1 SGHTA and CDR2 FQGTGA. The germline V and J ends were trimmed by 5 bases and 4 bases, with 12 bases remaining between them. This CDR3 is built from 14 residues. CDR3: CASSIRDSYNEQFF. The CDR3 coding sequence is TGTGCCAGCAGCATTCGAGACAGTTACAATGAGCAGTTCTTC.

In DNA, the CDR3 is TGTGCCAGCAGCCAAGCCCAATCTGGGGGTGGGACCCAGTACTTC. This codes for CASSQAQSGGGTQYF. This chain links TRBV14 with TRBJ2-5; either TRBD1 or TRBD2 may fit D (5 bases each). The length of the CDR3 is 15 residues. V was cut by 1 base and J by 7 bases, with 16 bases left in between. Germline lookup yields CDR1 SGHDN and CDR2 FVKESK.

The chain recombines TRBV29-1 with TRBJ2-2; 8 nucleotides agree with TRBD2. V dropped 3 bases and J dropped 5; count of bases not matched to a gene: 8. This CDR3 contains 15 residues. Germline V lookup: CDR1 SQVTM, CDR2 ANQGSEA. The CDR3 is CSVDPRGGETGELFF. For the CDR3, the DNA is TGCAGCGTTGATCCCCGGGGGGGAGAGACCGGGGAGCTGTTTTTT.

V is TRBV9 and J is TRBJ1-2; the D is unclear. The CDR3 contains 15 residues. The V and J ends lost 0 bases and 4 bases respectively, with 13 bases between them. Germline CDR1 and CDR2: SGDLS and YYNGEE. CDR3 DNA sequence: TGTGCCAGCAGCGTAGCTCAGAACTCCGGCTATGGCTACACCTTC. It translates to CASSVAQNSGYGYTF. Variable domain in full (rest from reference TRBV9 and TRBJ1-2): DSGVTQTPKHLITATGQRVTLRCSPRSGDLSVYWYQQSLDQGLQFLIQYYNGEERAKGNILERFSAQQFPDLHSELNLSSLELGDSALYFCASSVAQNSGYGYTFGSGTRLTVV.

This chain connects TRBV5-1 to TRBJ1-1; D is undetermined. Trimming pared 7 bases from V and 5 bases from J, leaving 15 bases between. The germline V gene has CDR1 SGHRS and CDR2 YFSETQ. CDR3 length equals 13 residues. Here the CDR3 reads CASALESYTEAFF. In DNA, the CDR3 is TGCGCCAGCGCTCTAGAGTCTTATACTGAAGCTTTCTTT.

The gene calls are TRBV7-8 and TRBJ2-2; D unresolved. Germline V gives CDR1 SGHVS, CDR2 FQNEAQ. CDR3 length: 13 residues. Trimming cost V 2 bases and J 5 bases, with 6 bases left between them. Written as DNA, the CDR3 is TGTGCCAGCAGCTTACAGTATACCGGGGAGCTGTTTTTT. Its protein product is CASSLQYTGELFF.

The chain carries TRBV2 and TRBJ2-5; TRBD2 matches at 7 bases. Looked up from germline, CDR1 is SNHLY and CDR2 is FYNNEI. This CDR3 has 14 residues. Unmatched junction bases numbered 1, after V lost 2 bases and J lost 1 base. The CDR3: CASSEPGGQETQYF. The CDR3 nucleotides read TGTGCCAGCAGTGAACCGGGGGGCCAAGAGACCCAGTACTTC.

J is TRBJ2-1 and V is TRBV6-5; the D is unclear. The length of the CDR3 is 13 residues. Germline assignment: CDR1 MNHEY and CDR2 SVGAGI. The V gene lost 0 bases and the J gene lost 6 bases, with 6 bases spanning the gap. This chain's CDR3 is CASSYSKGNEQFF. The CDR3 DNA is TGTGCCAGCAGTTACTCAAAGGGCAATGAGCAGTTCTTC.

The rearrangement uses TRBV28 and TRBJ1-6; 10 nucleotides line up with TRBD1. The CDR3 runs to 14 residues. J gave up 6 bases and V 7 bases, and 3 bases lay outside the gene matches. Germline V lookup: CDR1 MDHEN, CDR2 SYDVKM. CDR3 region: CASTRDRGNSPLHF. DNA for the CDR3: TGTGCCAGCACGAGGGACAGGGGTAATTCACCCCTCCACTTT.